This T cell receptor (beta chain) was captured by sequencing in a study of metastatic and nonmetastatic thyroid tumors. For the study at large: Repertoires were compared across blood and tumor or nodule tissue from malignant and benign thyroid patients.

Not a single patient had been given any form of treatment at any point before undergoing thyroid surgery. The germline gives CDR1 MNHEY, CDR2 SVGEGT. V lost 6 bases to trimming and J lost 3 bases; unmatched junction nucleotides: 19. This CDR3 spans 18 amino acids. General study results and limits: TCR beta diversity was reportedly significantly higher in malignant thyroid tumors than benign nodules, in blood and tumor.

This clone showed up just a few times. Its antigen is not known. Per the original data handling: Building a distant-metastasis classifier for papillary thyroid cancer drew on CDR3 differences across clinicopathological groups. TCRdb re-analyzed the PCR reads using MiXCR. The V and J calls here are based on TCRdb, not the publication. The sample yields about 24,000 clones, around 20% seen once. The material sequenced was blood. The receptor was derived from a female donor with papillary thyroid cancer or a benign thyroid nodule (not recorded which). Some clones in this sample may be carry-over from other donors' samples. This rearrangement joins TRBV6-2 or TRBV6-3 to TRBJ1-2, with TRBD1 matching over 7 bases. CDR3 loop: CASRPGTAVRGGDYGYTF. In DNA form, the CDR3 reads TGTGCCAGCAGACCTGGGACAGCCGTGCGGGGCGGCGACTATGGCTACACCTTC.